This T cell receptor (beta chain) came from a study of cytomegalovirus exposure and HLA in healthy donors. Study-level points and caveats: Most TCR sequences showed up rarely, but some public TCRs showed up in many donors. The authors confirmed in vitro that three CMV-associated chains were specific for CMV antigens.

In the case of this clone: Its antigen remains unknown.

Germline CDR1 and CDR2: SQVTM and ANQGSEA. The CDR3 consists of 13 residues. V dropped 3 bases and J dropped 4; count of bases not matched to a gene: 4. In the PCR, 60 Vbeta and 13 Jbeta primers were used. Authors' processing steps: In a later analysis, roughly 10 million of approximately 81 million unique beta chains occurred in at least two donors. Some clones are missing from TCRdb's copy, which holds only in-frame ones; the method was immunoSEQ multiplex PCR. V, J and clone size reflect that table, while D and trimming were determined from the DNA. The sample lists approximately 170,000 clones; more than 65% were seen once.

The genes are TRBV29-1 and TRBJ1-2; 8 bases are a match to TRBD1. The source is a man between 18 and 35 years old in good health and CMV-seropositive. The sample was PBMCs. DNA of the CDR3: TGCAGCGTTGATGGACAGGGAGCCTATGGCTACACCTTC. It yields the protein CSVDGQGAYGYTF.